The 9 T cell receptor beta chains below come from one sample, sequenced in a study of human T cells and chemical hapten exposure. The time point denotes: healthy volunteer bleed at 6 weeks. Extraction yielded total RNA from whole blood (unfractionated). TCRdb re-called the RACE reads with MiXCR, one entry per CDR3 protein. The table includes roughly 75,000 distinct CDR3 sequences, around 9.3% detected once. Sequenced: whole blood. The source of these receptors is a female donor in good health. Some clones in this sample may be carry-over from other donors' samples.

This clonotype has ten or more counts. The chain uses TRBV6-1 and TRBJ2-1, with 10 nucleotides matching TRBD2. Germline trimming cut 0 bases from V and 9 bases from J; bases unmatched to any gene: 5. CDR3 length equals 15 residues. Germline V gives CDR1 MNHNS, CDR2 SASEGT. The DNA for the CDR3 is TGTGCCAGCAGTGAAGCAGCGGGGGGGCTGGGTGAGCAGTTCTTC. Translation: CASSEAAGGLGEQFF.

V usage is TRBV9 and J usage is TRBJ2-1; TRBD2 agrees at 11 bases. The CDR3 loop spans 19 amino acids. The germline V gene encodes CDR1 SGDLS and CDR2 YYNGEE. Trimming removed 0 bases from V and 6 bases from J; junction bases left unmatched: 14. The CDR3 DNA reads TGTGCCAGCAGCGTAGTCGGGGGGCTGACTAGCGGGGCCGGCAATGAGCAGTTCTTC. Translation gives CASSVVGGLTSGAGNEQFF.

V usage is TRBV5-6 and J usage is TRBJ1-2; D remains unclear. V lost 4 bases and J lost 8, with 21 bases in between. The CDR3 contains 15 residues. The germline V gene encodes CDR1 SGHDT and CDR2 YYEEEE. CDR3 protein: CASSLFARPMSGYTF. The CDR3, as DNA: TGTGCCAGCAGCCTATTCGCCCGACCGATGAGCGGCTACACCTTC.

A few counts support this clonotype. The CDR3 DNA is TGTGCCAGCAGCCCCGGACTAGCGGGGGGTGCAGATACGCAGTATTTT. Its protein is CASSPGLAGGADTQYF. J is TRBJ2-3 and V is TRBV7-8; 14 positions agree with TRBD2. There are 16 residues in the CDR3. After removal of 5 bases from V and 4 bases from J, the junction contained 5 bases not matched to a gene. The V gene's germline CDR1 is SGHVS and CDR2 FQNEAQ.

This clonotype has at least ten counts. The rearrangement uses TRBV20-1 and TRBJ1-6; D uncertain. Per the germline V gene, CDR1 is DFQATT and CDR2 is SNEGSKA (reference sequence). Trimming cost V 3 bases and J 3 bases, with 9 bases left between them. This CDR3 spans 14 amino acids. The CDR3 DNA reads TGCAGTGCTAGTATAACAGACTATAATTCACCCCTCCACTTT. It translates to CSASITDYNSPLHF.

About this clonotype: The junction departs from germline at one end; a sequencing error may be responsible. This chain joins TRBV9 and TRBJ1-1, with a weak D call TRBD1 (6 bases). Germline CDR1 reads SGDLS; CDR2 reads YYNGEE. This CDR3 has 12 amino acids. As DNA, the CDR3 is TGTGCCAACAGCGCCAGGGGCAGAAAAGCTTTCTTT. As protein: CANSARGRKAFF.

The chain's CDR3 is CASSLNFRPAANEKLFF. CDR3 bases: TGTGCCAGCAGCTTAAACTTTAGGCCGGCGGCTAATGAAAAACTGTTTTTT. The chain links TRBV7-8 to TRBJ1-4, with D hard to call. Per germline, CDR1 SGHVS and CDR2 FQNEAQ. Trimming cost V 2 bases and J 3 bases, with 16 bases left between them. The CDR3 covers 17 residues.

The chain links TRBV4-3 to TRBJ2-7, with D perhaps TRBD1 (5 bases). The CDR3 has 16 amino acids. Germline V lookup: CDR1 LGHNA, CDR2 YSLEER. Trimming cost V 0 bases and J 2 bases, with 14 bases left between them. The CDR3 here is CASSQDRDRWTYEQYF. For the CDR3, the DNA is TGCGCCAGCAGCCAAGATCGAGACAGATGGACCTACGAGCAGTACTTC.

Details on this clonotype: Lacking the conserved final phenylalanine or tryptophan, this CDR3 likely reflects a read error. This chain connects TRBV5-4 to TRBJ2-3; D possibly corresponds to TRBD1 (6 bases). CDR3 length: 15 amino acids. Germline CDR1 reads SGHNT; CDR2 reads YYREEE (reference sequence). Trimming left V 5 bases short and J 3 bases short, with 16 bases between. The CDR3 region is CASRPGDPPTDTQYS. In nucleotides, the CDR3 is TGTGCCAGCAGGCCAGGGGACCCACCGACAGATACGCAGTATTCT.